The sequence of this TCR beta chain was determined in a study of T cells in Graves' hyperthyroidism and ophthalmopathy. TCR beta CDR3 region amplification was performed from RNA transcripts. First-round RT-PCR with HTBI primers amplified the TCR CDR3 region. TCRdb re-derived calls from the multiplex PCR reads in MiXCR, one entry per CDR3 protein. The sample shows 250,000 to 350,000 distinct CDR3 sequences, approximately 17% of them seen only once. Those patients with uncontrolled infection, other autoimmune disease, pregnancy or lactation were excluded. Isolation of PBMCs was performed on around 9.4 ml fresh peripheral blood. The sample holds many counts of this clonotype. Its antigen is unknown. General study results and limits: Most clonotypes expanded in thyroid above 0.001 were likewise present in blood.

The receptor comes from a man in his thirties or forties with Graves' hyperthyroidism. The sequenced sample was blood.

As DNA, the CDR3 is TGTGCCAGCAGCTTGGCCTACAGGGGTAGGCATTCACCCCTCCACTTT. Translated, it gives CASSLAYRGRHSPLHF. The gene calls are TRBV11-2 and TRBJ1-6; 7 nucleotides align to TRBD1. V gave up 3 bases and J gave up 8 bases; unmatched junction bases: 10. The CDR3 spans 16 residues. Germline loops: CDR1 SGHAT, CDR2 FQNNGV.